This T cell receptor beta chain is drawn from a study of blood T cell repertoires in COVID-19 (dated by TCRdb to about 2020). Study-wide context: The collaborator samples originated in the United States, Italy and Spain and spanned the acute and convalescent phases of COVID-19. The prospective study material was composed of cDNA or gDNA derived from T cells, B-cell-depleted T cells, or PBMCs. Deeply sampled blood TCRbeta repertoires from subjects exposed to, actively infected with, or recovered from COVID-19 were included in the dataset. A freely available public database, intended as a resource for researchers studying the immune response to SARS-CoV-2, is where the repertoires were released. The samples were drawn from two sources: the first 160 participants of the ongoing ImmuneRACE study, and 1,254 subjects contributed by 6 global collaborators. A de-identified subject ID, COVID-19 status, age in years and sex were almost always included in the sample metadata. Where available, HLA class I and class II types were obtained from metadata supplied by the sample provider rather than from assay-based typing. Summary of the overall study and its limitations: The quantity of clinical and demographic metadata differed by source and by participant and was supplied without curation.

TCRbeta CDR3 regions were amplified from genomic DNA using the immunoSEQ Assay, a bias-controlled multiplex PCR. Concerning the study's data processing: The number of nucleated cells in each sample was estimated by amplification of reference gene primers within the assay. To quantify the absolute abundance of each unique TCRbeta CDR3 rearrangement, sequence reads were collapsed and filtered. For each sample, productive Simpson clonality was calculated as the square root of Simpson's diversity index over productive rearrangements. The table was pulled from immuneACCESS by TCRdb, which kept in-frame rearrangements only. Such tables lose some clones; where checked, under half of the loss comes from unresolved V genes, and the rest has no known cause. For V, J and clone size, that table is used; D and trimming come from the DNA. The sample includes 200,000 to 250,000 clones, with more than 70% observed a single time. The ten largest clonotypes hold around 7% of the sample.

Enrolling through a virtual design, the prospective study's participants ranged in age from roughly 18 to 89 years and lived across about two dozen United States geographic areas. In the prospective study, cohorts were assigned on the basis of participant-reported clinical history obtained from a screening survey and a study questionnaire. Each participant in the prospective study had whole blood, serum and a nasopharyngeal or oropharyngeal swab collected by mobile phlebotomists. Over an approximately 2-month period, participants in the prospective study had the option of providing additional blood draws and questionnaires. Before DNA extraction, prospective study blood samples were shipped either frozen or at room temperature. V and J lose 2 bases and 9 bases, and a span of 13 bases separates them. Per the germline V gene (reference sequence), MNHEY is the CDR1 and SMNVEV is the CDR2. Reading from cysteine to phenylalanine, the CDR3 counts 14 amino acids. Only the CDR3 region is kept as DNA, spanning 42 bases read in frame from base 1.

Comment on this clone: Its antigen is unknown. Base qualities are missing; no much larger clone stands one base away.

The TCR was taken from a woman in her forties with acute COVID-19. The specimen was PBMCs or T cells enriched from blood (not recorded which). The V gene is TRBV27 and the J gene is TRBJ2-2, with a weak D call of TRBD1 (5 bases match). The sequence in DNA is TGTGCCAGCAGTTTACGAGCAGGGAACAGGGAGCTGTTTTTT. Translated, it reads CASSLRAGNRELFF.